The 4 T cell receptor beta chains presented below share a single source sample, sequenced in a study of blood T cell repertoires in COVID-19. Assay used: immunoSEQ multiplex PCR; TCRdb lists only in-frame clones, some missing. Of over 110,000 clones listed, approximately 80% were seen once; the top ten hold more than 8%. The source material was peripheral blood. These receptors were collected from a human donor in a cohort sampled during active COVID-19.

The V gene is TRBV12-3 or TRBV12-4, the J gene TRBJ1-1; D call uncertain. The CDR3 extends over 12 amino acids. V was shortened by 8 bases and J by 0 bases, with 7 bases between the two germline ends. In DNA form, the CDR3 reads TGTGCCAGCGACGGGTTGAACACTGAAGCTTTCTTT. This codes for CASDGLNTEAFF.

V and J are TRBV5-6 and TRBJ2-6; a weak D match, TRBD2 (5 bases). The CDR3 runs to 16 residues. Germline CDR1 SGHDT, CDR2 YYEEEE. Deletions cut 0 bases from V and 4 bases from J, with 11 bases between. The chain's CDR3 is CASSLVEDSGANVLTF. CDR3 DNA sequence: TGTGCCAGCAGCTTGGTGGAGGACTCAGGGGCCAACGTCCTGACTTTC.

This clone rates as large. This chain links TRBV7-7 with TRBJ2-2; TRBD1 agrees at 7 bases. CDR1 is SSHAT, CDR2 FNYEAQ, per germline (reference sequence). This CDR3 has 18 residues. The ends lost 1 base at V and 0 bases at J; junction bases unmatched: 8. The DNA for the CDR3 is TGTGCCAGCAGCTTAGGGACAGGTCTAGGTTCGAACACCGGGGAGCTGTTTTTT. Protein product: CASSLGTGLGSNTGELFF.

The chain recombines TRBV6-6 with TRBJ1-2, with D unresolved. Germline V lookup: CDR1 MNHNY, CDR2 SVGAGI (reference sequence). Trimming shortened V by 11 bases and J by 6 bases, and 19 bases separated the two germline ends. The CDR3 is made up of 13 amino acids. The CDR3 DNA follows: TGTGCCGCCGGGATCGTCACGGCTGATGGCTACACCTTC. The encoded protein is CAAGIVTADGYTF.